The 7 T cell receptor beta chains presented below share a single source sample, sequenced in a study of cytomegalovirus exposure and HLA in healthy donors. In the PCR, 60 Vbeta and 13 Jbeta primers were used. Here immunoSEQ multiplex PCR was the method, and the copy in TCRdb shows in-frame clones only, minus some. Among approximately 200,000 clones, around 76% were seen once, and the ten largest hold under 2%. The sample consisted of PBMCs. The receptor source for this set is a man aged 30-40 years in good health and CMV-seronegative.

The chain carries TRBV2 and TRBJ2-1, with 8 nucleotides matching TRBD2. This CDR3 spans 14 amino acids. V dropped 10 bases and J dropped 6; count of bases not matched to a gene: 11. Germline CDR1 is SNHLY and CDR2 is FYNNEI. CDR3 sequence (DNA): TGTGCCACCCAGCCTGGGCTAGCGGGCAATGAGCAGTTCTTC. Protein product: CATQPGLAGNEQFF.

This chain joins TRBV13 and TRBJ2-7, with 7 bases aligning to TRBD2. J was trimmed by 5 bases and V by 5 bases; bases with no gene match: 6. The germline V gene has CDR1 PRHDT and CDR2 FYEKMQ (reference sequence). The CDR3 runs to 13 residues. As DNA, the CDR3 is TGTGCCAGCAGCGACGGGAGGTTCAACGAGCAGTACTTC. Translating gives CASSDGRFNEQYF.

The V gene is TRBV27, the J gene TRBJ2-3; D is possibly TRBD2 (6 bases). The CDR3 spans 14 residues. Germline V gene lookup returns CDR1 MNHEY and CDR2 SMNVEV (reference sequence). Trimming stripped 6 bases from V and 2 bases from J, with 12 bases between. This CDR3 reads CASRILAITDTQYF. The CDR3 DNA sequence: TGTGCCAGCAGGATACTAGCAATCACAGATACGCAGTATTTT.

The sample holds a few counts of this clone. This chain links TRBV29-1 with TRBJ2-3; the match to TRBD2 covers 12 bases. Unmatched junction bases numbered 1, after V lost 3 bases and J lost 0 bases. Germline lookup yields CDR1 SQVTM and CDR2 ANQGSEA. The CDR3 is 15 amino acids. DNA for the CDR3: TGCAGCGTTGAGGGGACTAGCGGGAGCACAGATACGCAGTATTTT. Amino acids: CSVEGTSGSTDTQYF.

The chain combines TRBV7-9 with TRBJ2-7, with D perhaps matching TRBD2 (5 bases). The CDR3 consists of 15 residues. V lost 7 bases and J 2 bases, leaving 18 bases between the germline ends. Germline CDR1 reads SEHNR; CDR2 reads FQNEAQ (reference sequence). The CDR3 spells CASTPLSSGTYEQYF. CDR3 nucleotides: TGTGCCAGCACCCCCCTTAGCTCGGGGACCTACGAGCAGTACTTC. The entire variable domain, with the rest obtained from reference TRBV7-9 and TRBJ2-7, is as follows: DTGVSQNPRHKITKRGQNVTFRCDPISEHNRLYWYRQTLGQGPEFLTYFQNEAQLEKSRLLSDRFSAERPKGSFSTLEIQRTEQGDSAMYLCASTPLSSGTYEQYFGPGTRLTVT.

This rearrangement joins TRBV5-6 to TRBJ1-2; a weak D match, TRBD1 (6 bases). V shed 5 bases and J shed 5 bases, with 19 bases lying between them. CDR1 and CDR2 (germline): SGHDT, YYEEEE. The CDR3 runs 15 residues. CDR3 nucleotide sequence: TGTGCCAGCAGTTTCTCAGGGGTTCCTAGGTATGGCTACACCTTC. Translating gives CASSFSGVPRYGYTF.

The chain recombines TRBV28 with TRBJ2-5; TRBD1 aligns across 7 bases. CDR3 length: 12 amino acids. Germline CDR1 MDHEN, CDR2 SYDVKM. J lost 5 bases, V lost 7 bases, and 4 bases had no gene match. The CDR3 spells CASKTGVETQYF. The CDR3 DNA reads TGTGCCAGCAAAACAGGGGTGGAGACCCAGTACTTC. Supplemented by reference TRBV28 and TRBJ2-5, the full variable domain reads DVKVTQSSRYLVKRTGEKVFLECVQDMDHENMFWYRQDPGLGLRLIYFSYDVKMKEKGDIPEGYSVSREKKERFSLILESASTNQTSMYLCASKTGVETQYFGPGTRLLVL.